Listed below are T cell receptor beta chains from one sample, sequenced in a study of T cells in localized non-small cell lung cancer. Only in-frame clones appear in the TCRdb table, and some are missing; sequencing was by immunoSEQ multiplex PCR. The repertoire holds approximately 30,000 clones, with about 90% as singletons. The source was peripheral blood, collected before any cancer treatment. The receptors come from a woman aged 18 to 55 with stage I lung adenocarcinoma. The CDR3 runs from the conserved cysteine through the conserved F or W. Each record gives: J gene, V gene, clone size, D gene, CDR3 DNA, CDR3 protein. A D gene is named only where the DNA matches it firmly. Clone size is given for some rows only: seen once, a few or many times, or a class if the clone is expanded.

>TRBJ2-5|TRBV5-1|.|.
TGCGCCAGCCATCGAATGGCGAGCCAAGAGACCCAGTACTTC
CASHRMASQETQYF
>TRBJ1-3|TRBV5-1|.|.
TGCGCCAGCAGCCTGGGCAACTCTGGAAACACCATATATTTT
CASSLGNSGNTIYF
>TRBJ2-2|TRBV18|.|.
TGTGCCAGCTCACCCCGAGAGGGCGGGGAGCTGTTTTTT
CASSPREGGELFF
>TRBJ1-1|TRBV11-3|.|.
TGTGCCAGCAGCTTAGGAGAGGGATCCACTGAAGCTTTCTTT
CASSLGEGSTEAFF
>TRBJ1-4|TRBV6-5|.|.
TGTGCCAGCAGTTACTCGGAGGGGCTGGATGAAAAACTGTTTTTT
CASSYSEGLDEKLFF
>TRBJ2-4|TRBV4-1|.|TRBD2
TGCGCCAGCAGCCAAGGGCTAGCGGGAGCGTTAGCCAAAAACATTCAGTACTTC
CASSQGLAGALAKNIQYF
>TRBJ1-2|TRBV25-1|.|.
TGTGCCAGCTTTTCAGGGGCAGGGAACTATGGCTACACCTTC
CASFSGAGNYGYTF
>TRBJ2-2|TRBV5-6|.|.
TGTGCCAGCAGCCCAACAGGTGTCACCGGGGAGCTGTTTTTT
CASSPTGVTGELFF
>TRBJ2-7|TRBV5-4|.|TRBD1
TGTGCCAGCAGGATGGGCCTGGCTGACAGGGAGTTAGACTACGAGCAGTACTTC
CASRMGLADRELDYEQYF
>TRBJ2-7|TRBV19|.|.
TGTGCCAGTAGTACGCGACACACCGGTGGATACGAGCAGTACTTC
CASSTRHTGGYEQYF
>TRBJ1-4|TRBV5-6|.|.
TGTGCCAGCAGCCTTAACAGGGTACCAACTAATGAAAAACTGTTTTTT
CASSLNRVPTNEKLFF
>TRBJ1-5|TRBV28|.|.
TGTGCCAGCAGTTTAACACGGGGAAATCAGCCCCAGCATTTT
CASSLTRGNQPQHF
>TRBJ2-7|TRBV10-1|.|.
TGCGCCAGCAGTGAGTTGCGGAGCTCCTACGAGCAGTACTTC
CASSELRSSYEQYF
>TRBJ1-1|TRBV18|.|.
TGTGCCAGCTCACCTGAGGGGACTGAAGCTTTCTTT
CASSPEGTEAFF
>TRBJ2-7|TRBV4-3|.|.
TGCGCCAGCAGCCAAGCAGCTGGGGTGGGGTACGAGCAGTACTTC
CASSQAAGVGYEQYF
>TRBJ2-2|TRBV7-7|once|.
TGTGCCAGCAGCCCCCTAAACACCGGGGAGCTGTTTTTT
CASSPLNTGELFF
>TRBJ2-3|TRBV10-1|once|.
TGCGCCAGCAGTGAGCCGACGGGAGGCACAGATACGCAGTATTTT
CASSEPTGGTDTQYF
>TRBJ2-1|TRBV6-5|.|.
TGTGCCAGCAGTTCCGGGCGGGGGCGGAATGAGCAGTTCTTC
CASSSGRGRNEQFF
>TRBJ2-7|TRBV7-9|.|TRBD2
TGTGCCAGCAGCTTTCTGGGGCTAGCGGGACGGTACGAGCAGTACTTC
CASSFLGLAGRYEQYF
>TRBJ2-7|TRBV6-1|.|TRBD1
TGTGCCACCACCCTTAGGGGGCGGTCCTACGAGCAGTACTTC
CATTLRGRSYEQYF
>TRBJ2-1|TRBV6-5|.|TRBD2
TGTGCCAGCAGAGGCGGGAGCCCCTACAATGAGCAGTTCTTC
CASRGGSPYNEQFF
>TRBJ2-7|TRBV7-9|.|.
TGTGCCAGCAGTCAGGACTTGACCACCTACGAGCAGTACTTC
CASSQDLTTYEQYF
>TRBJ1-3|TRBV13|few|.
TGTGCCAGCAGACAGGGAGGAAACACCATATATTTT
CASRQGGNTIYF
>TRBJ2-3|TRBV15|.|.
TGTGCCACCAGCAGAGCAGAGGGCTCGACAGATACGCAGTATTTT
CATSRAEGSTDTQYF
>TRBJ2-1|TRBV5-1|once|TRBD2
TGCGCCAGCAGCTTCTTCGGACTAGCGGAGCAGTTCTTC
CASSFFGLAEQFF
>TRBJ2-7|TRBV7-2|.|TRBD2
TGTGCCAGCAGCTTATCTAGCGGGAGTATCGTCGAGCAGTACTTC
CASSLSSGSIVEQYF
>TRBJ1-3|TRBV2|.|.
TGTGCCAGCAGTGAACGGGGTGGAACTGGAAACACCATATATTTT
CASSERGGTGNTIYF
>TRBJ1-1|TRBV5-5|.|TRBD1
TGTGCCAGCAGCTCACAGGGGGTGCAGGGGGCGTTTGAAGCTTTCTTT
CASSSQGVQGAFEAFF
>TRBJ2-7|TRBV5-1|.|TRBD2
TGCGCCAGCAGCTTAGGACTAGCAAGCTACGAGCAGTACTTC
CASSLGLASYEQYF
>TRBJ1-3|TRBV18|.|.
TGTGCCAGCTCACCGTCCAGGTCTGGAAACACCATATATTTT
CASSPSRSGNTIYF
>TRBJ2-7|TRBV19|.|TRBD2
TGTGCCAGTAGTCGACACAGCGGACTAGCGGGATTAGACTCCTACGAGCAGTACTTC
CASSRHSGLAGLDSYEQYF
>TRBJ1-1|TRBV30|.|.
TGTGCCTGGGACGCACAACGGGGCACTGAAGCTTTCTTT
CAWDAQRGTEAFF
>TRBJ2-1|TRBV4-1|.|.
TGCGCCAGCAGCCATGACAGCAGCTCCTACAATGAGCAGTTCTTC
CASSHDSSSYNEQFF
>TRBJ1-3|TRBV5-1|.|.
TGCGCCAGCAGCCTCGGGACTGCTGGAAACACCATATATTTT
CASSLGTAGNTIYF
>TRBJ1-1|TRBV7-2|.|.
TGTGCCAGCAGCGTACGGCGAAGGAGAGCAGGGGCGAACACTGAAGCTTTCTTT
CASSVRRRRAGANTEAFF
>TRBJ2-3|TRBV30|.|TRBD1
TGTGCCTGGGACAGGGGGCCAGATACGCAGTATTTT
CAWDRGPDTQYF
>TRBJ1-1|TRBV18|once|.
TGTGCCAGCTCACTCTCCAGAGCGAACACTGAAGCTTTCTTT
CASSLSRANTEAFF
>TRBJ2-1|TRBV27|once|.
TGTGCCAGCAGTCTGGGGGCGGGAGTAGGCAATGAGCAGTTCTTC
CASSLGAGVGNEQFF
>TRBJ2-3|TRBV2|.|TRBD2
TGTGCCAGCAGCGCAAGACTAGCGGGAGCAGATACGCAGTATTTT
CASSARLAGADTQYF